The 9 T cell receptor beta chains below all came from one sample that was sequenced in a study of T cells after yellow fever vaccination. TCRdb reanalysed the 5' RACE reads using MiXCR and keeps one entry per CDR3 protein. The profile shows 68,000 or so distinct CDR3 sequences, 6.5% to 8% of them singletons. The starting material was CD8+ T cells sorted from PBMCs, obtained 15 days after the yellow fever booster vaccination. Every receptor here comes from a man aged 25-45 years who received the YFV17D yellow fever vaccine.

This clonotype is a singleton in its sample. Being one base from a much bigger clone, this may be a read error. The V and J genes are TRBV29-1 and TRBJ2-7; weak D call: TRBD1 (6 bases). Per the germline V gene, CDR1 is SQVTM and CDR2 is ANQGSEA. The CDR3 loop spans 14 amino acids. With 6 bases removed from V and 2 bases from J, the gap between germline ends came to 17 bases. DNA of the CDR3: TGCAGCGTCCTCGGGATAGGGGGACCCTACGAGCAGTACTTC. Its protein product is CSVLGIGGPYEQYF.

This clonotype appeared a few times. V usage is TRBV18 and J usage is TRBJ2-1; D perhaps matches TRBD2 (5 bases). Germline CDR1 and CDR2: KGHSH and LQKENI. Trimming pared 3 bases from V and 4 bases from J, leaving 13 bases between. The CDR3 contains 15 residues. The CDR3 coding sequence is TGTGCCAGCTCACCGGAGCGGAACTATTACAATGAGCAGTTCTTC. Its translation is CASSPERNYYNEQFF.

This clonotype was detected ten times or more. The rearrangement joins TRBV6-5 to TRBJ2-7; TRBD2 matches 14 bases. CDR1 is MNHEY and CDR2 is SVGAGI in the germline V gene. This CDR3 is 19 amino acids long. Trimming took 0 bases from V and 2 from J; bases not matched to a gene: 9. The CDR3 bases are TGTGCCAGCAGTTACTCCGGGACTAGCGGGAGTGCCCCCACCTACGAGCAGTACTTC. Amino acid sequence: CASSYSGTSGSAPTYEQYF.

This clonotype has a count of ten or more. The DNA of the CDR3 is TGTGCCAGCAGCATGACTGCACTCCAGAACACCGGGGAGCTGTTTTTT. Translating gives CASSMTALQNTGELFF. The chain couples TRBV7-2 to TRBJ2-2; D unclear. The CDR3 has 16 amino acids. Germline V gene lookup returns CDR1 SGHTA and CDR2 FQGNSA. The V end was cut by 5 bases, the J end by 1 base, with 14 bases between.

This clonotype came up many times. V gene TRBV15 combines with J gene TRBJ2-1; 12 nucleotides align to TRBD2. The length of the CDR3 is 14 residues. Germline CDR1 reads LNHNV; CDR2 reads YYDKDF (reference sequence). The V and J ends lost 8 bases and 7 bases, in that order; junction bases with no gene match: 6. The CDR3 sequence is CATSGLAGNNEQFF. CDR3 in DNA: TGTGCCACCTCCGGACTAGCGGGAAATAATGAGCAGTTCTTC.

In this sample, this clonotype turned up many times. The J gene is TRBJ2-1, the V gene TRBV10-2, with 11 bases matching TRBD2. The CDR3 length is 14 residues. The J segment lost 8 bases and the V segment lost 5 bases, leaving 5 bases of the junction unmatched. Germline loops: CDR1 WSHSY, CDR2 SAAADI. This CDR3 reads CASSLTSGTDEQFF. In DNA form, the CDR3 reads TGCGCCAGCAGTTTGACTAGCGGGACCGATGAGCAGTTCTTC.

This clonotype appeared many times. This chain uses TRBV25-1 with TRBJ2-1; weak D call: TRBD2 (5 bases). Trimming took 3 bases from V and 2 from J, leaving 14 bases between them. This CDR3 comprises 16 residues. Germline loops: CDR1 MGHDK, CDR2 SYGVNS. CDR3 loop: CASSDGRARPYNEQFF. The CDR3 DNA reads as TGTGCCAGCAGTGATGGGAGAGCGAGACCCTACAATGAGCAGTTCTTC.

On this clonotype: A much larger clone lies one base from this, so it may be a read error. J is TRBJ2-1 and V is TRBV10-3, with D maybe TRBD2 (6 bases). This CDR3 comprises 18 residues. V gave up 0 bases and J gave up 7 bases, with 22 bases separating them. From germline, CDR1 is ENHRY and CDR2 SYGVKD. CDR3 residues: CAISESGGPGVILNEQFF. DNA of the CDR3: TGTGCCATCAGTGAGTCTGGGGGACCGGGAGTCATATTGAATGAGCAGTTCTTC.

This clonotype was seen many times. This chain joins TRBV11-2 and TRBJ2-5, with 7 nucleotides matching TRBD1. Germline lookup yields CDR1 SGHAT and CDR2 FQNNGV. V trimming: 3 bases; J trimming: 2 bases; junction bases outside the gene matches: 0. CDR3 length: 13 amino acids. The CDR3 bases are TGTGCCAGCAGCTTGGACAGGCAAGAGACCCAGTACTTC. This codes for CASSLDRQETQYF.